This paragraph covers one T cell receptor beta chain sequence. What it binds is not known. This sample was included in a study of shared clonotypes between healthy human individuals. Study-level background: Each donor contributed plates that comprised three CD4 naive, three CD4 memory, two CD8 naive and one CD8 memory. General study findings and limits: Relative to memory subsets, naive subsets generally showed larger estimated richness.

This table comes from immunoSEQ multiplex PCR, and its TCRdb copy is limited to in-frame clones, with some not included. The sample lists around 2,000,000 clones, approximately 94% seen once, with less than 1.5% in the top ten. The naive CD8 fraction comprised CD45RO-negative cells positively selected for CCR7 and excluded terminally differentiated effector memory CD45RA+ cells. Only Caucasian adults living in Nashville, Tennessee made up the donor group. Germline loops: CDR1 LNHNV, CDR2 YYDKDF (reference sequence). The CDR3 consists of 14 residues. Trimming cost V 0 bases and J 7 bases, with 9 bases left between them.

The clonotype originates from a man younger than 35 in good health. The chain links TRBV15 to TRBJ2-2; D uncertain. Specimen: naive CD8+ T cells sorted from blood. In nucleotides, the CDR3 is TGTGCCACCAGCAGAGAGGGGTCGGGCGGGGAGCTGTTTTTT. Translating gives CATSREGSGGELFF.